This is a list of T cell receptor beta chains from one sample in a study of blood T cells in healthy people across ages. TCRdb itself ran the 5' RACE reads through MiXCR, one entry per CDR3 protein. This table holds some 640,000 distinct CDR3 sequences, approximately 30% found once. Input material: blood. These receptors were obtained from a woman aged 80 or older in good health. CDR3s include the opening cysteine and the closing phenylalanine or tryptophan. The D gene is left open where the match is weak. Part of the rows lack a size; the others show once, few, many or a class for expanded clones.

>.|TRBV18|.|TRBJ2-1
TGTGCCAGCTCACCAACAGGGAGAGAGCAGTTCTTC
CASSPTGREQFF
>many|TRBV5-1|.|TRBJ2-3
TGCGCCAGCAGCTTGGGGGCAGGCTCCTCTCAACAGCGGTATTTT
CASSLGAGSSQQRYF
>.|TRBV11-3|.|TRBJ2-3
TGTGCCAGCAGCCACACGGGGCAGGGGACAGATACGCAGTATTTT
CASSHTGQGTDTQYF
>few|TRBV4-3|.|TRBJ2-1
TGCGCCAGCAGCCAAGAGGCCAGATACTACAATGAGCAGTTCTTC
CASSQEARYYNEQFF
>many|TRBV29-1|.|TRBJ1-2
TGCAGCGGTCGGCTGGACTATGGCTACACCTTC
CSGRLDYGYTF
>.|TRBV15|TRBD2|TRBJ2-2
TGTGCCACCAGCAGAGGACTTGGGACGGGGGGCACCGGGGAGCTGTTTTTT
CATSRGLGTGGTGELFF
>once|TRBV20-1|.|TRBJ1-5
TGCAGTGCTAGAGAGAGCGGCTCCTACAATGAGCAGCATTTT
CSARESGSYNEQHF
>few|TRBV4-2|.|TRBJ1-3
TGTGCCAGCAGCCAAGATAAGGGCAGCGTCTCTGGAAACACCATATATTTT
CASSQDKGSVSGNTIYF
>.|TRBV15|TRBD2|TRBJ2-1
TGTGCCACCAGCAGAGATGCGGGGGAGGGCAGCTCCTACAATGAGCAGTTCTTC
CATSRDAGEGSSYNEQFF
>.|TRBV30|.|TRBJ1-6
TGTGCCTGGACAGGACTTTCTCCGTCACCCCTCCACTTT
CAWTGLSPSPLHF
>many|TRBV4-2|TRBD2|TRBJ2-5
TGTGCCAGCAGCCAAGATGGGCGGGGGGAGACCCAGTACTTC
CASSQDGRGETQYF
>.|TRBV20-1|.|TRBJ1-2
TGCAGTGCTATGGGGGGAGATGGCTACACCTTC
CSAMGGDGYTF
>few|TRBV7-3|TRBD2|TRBJ2-3
TGTGCCAGCAGCGGACTAGCGGGGGGCGGGGATACGCAGTATTTT
CASSGLAGGGDTQYF
>once|TRBV12-3/TRBV12-4|TRBD2|TRBJ2-1
TGTGCCAGCAGTGCCGCCGGGACTAGGTACAATGAGCAGTTCTTC
CASSAAGTRYNEQFF
>.|TRBV7-2|TRBD1|TRBJ2-7
TGTGCCAGCAGCCGACCTGGGACAGGCTACGAGCAGTACTTC
CASSRPGTGYEQYF
>.|TRBV7-2|.|TRBJ1-1
TGTGCCAGCAGCTTCTGGGGTGAAGCTTTCTTT
CASSFWGEAFF
>.|TRBV6-5|TRBD1|TRBJ2-4
TGTGCCAGCAGCCGCAGCGACAGGGGGGCCAAAAACATTCAGTACTTC
CASSRSDRGAKNIQYF
>.|TRBV12-3/TRBV12-4|.|TRBJ2-3
TGTGCCAGCAGCCAGCAGGGCGGAGTTAGCGCAGATACGCAGTATTTT
CASSQQGGVSADTQYF
>.|TRBV5-4|.|TRBJ2-3
TGTGCCAGCAGCGGAACCGGGACCGCCCTGGGGGATACGCAGTATTTT
CASSGTGTALGDTQYF
>.|TRBV20-1|.|TRBJ2-6
TGCAGTGCTAGGGGTTACAGGTCTGGGGCCAACGTCCGGACTTTC
CSARGYRSGANVRTF
>many|TRBV7-2|.|TRBJ2-1
TGTGCCAGCAGCTCAGATGGGGGGTCCAATGAGCAGTTCTTC
CASSSDGGSNEQFF
>.|TRBV5-1|.|TRBJ2-3
TGCGCCAGCAGCTCCACCCCGGGGACAACAGATACGCAGTATTTT
CASSSTPGTTDTQYF
>many|TRBV7-6|.|TRBJ2-7
TGTGCCAGCAGCTTCGGGGGCGGAGGCTACGAGCAGTACTTC
CASSFGGGGYEQYF
>few|TRBV15|.|TRBJ2-7
TGTGCCCCCAGCAGAGATAGAGCAGTAACCTACGAGCAGTACTTC
CAPSRDRAVTYEQYF
>many|TRBV28|.|TRBJ2-7
TGTGCCAGCAGTTCTCCTGGGTGGGAGCAGTACTTC
CASSSPGWEQYF
>few|TRBV9|TRBD1|TRBJ1-1
TGTGCCAGCAGCGACGGGACAGGCGGAGGAGCTTTCTTT
CASSDGTGGGAFF
>many|TRBV12-3/TRBV12-4|TRBD2|TRBJ2-7
TGTGCCAGCAGCCCGACTAGCGGGATTCCCTACGAGCAGTACTTC
CASSPTSGIPYEQYF
>.|TRBV7-2|TRBD1|TRBJ2-1
TGTGCCAGCAGCCTAACCGGGACAGGGATTGTGCGGCAGTTCTTC
CASSLTGTGIVRQFF
>.|TRBV29-1|TRBD1|TRBJ2-7
TGCAGCGTTGAACGGACAGGGGGCGCCCCCCCCCACGAGCAGTACTTC
CSVERTGGAPPHEQYF
>.|TRBV9|.|TRBJ2-2
TGTGCCAGCAGCGTAGGATCAGGGGAGGCCGGGGAGCTGTTTTTT
CASSVGSGEAGELFF
>many|TRBV5-1|.|TRBJ2-3
TGCGCCAGCAGTCGAGGGAAGGAGGATACGCAGTATTTT
CASSRGKEDTQYF
>.|TRBV5-1|.|TRBJ1-2
TGCACCAACAGCTTGGCGGAACAGGTGAAAGGCTACACCTTC
CTNSLAEQVKGYTF
>many|TRBV11-2|.|TRBJ2-3
TGTGCCAGCAGCCCCTTTGGTAGGGGCGTAGATACGCAGTATTTT
CASSPFGRGVDTQYF
>.|TRBV5-4|TRBD2|TRBJ2-3
TGTGCCAGCAGCTGGGGGGGTAGCGGGGGGCCGAGCACAGATACGCAGTATTTT
CASSWGGSGGPSTDTQYF
>.|TRBV11-2|.|TRBJ1-2
TGTGCCAGCAGCTCTACCGGACAGAGCTATGGCTACACCTTC
CASSSTGQSYGYTF
>many|TRBV9|TRBD2|TRBJ2-7
TGTGCCAGCAGCGTCGATACGGGGACTAGCCAGTACTTC
CASSVDTGTSQYF
>many|TRBV29-1|.|TRBJ2-3
TGCAGCGTTGCCGAAGATACGCAGTATTTT
CSVAEDTQYF
>.|TRBV7-2|.|TRBJ1-6
TGTGCCAGCAGCTTACCGACCGGGGGCGGTTCACCCCCCCACTTT
CASSLPTGGGSPPHF
>many|TRBV7-9|.|TRBJ2-7
TGTGCCAGCAATAACGGGGGTTACGAGCAGTACTTC
CASNNGGYEQYF
>.|TRBV19|.|TRBJ2-7
TGTGCCAGTACCGATGACCGCTACGAGCAGTACTTC
CASTDDRYEQYF
>many|TRBV30|TRBD1|TRBJ1-2
TGTGCCTGGAGAGAGGACAGGGGGCCCCCTACTAACTATGGCTACACCTTC
CAWREDRGPPTNYGYTF
>.|TRBV7-9|TRBD1|TRBJ1-2
TGTGCCAGCAGTTACTCCGACAGGGGTGACTATGGCTACACCTTC
CASSYSDRGDYGYTF
>many|TRBV20-1|.|TRBJ1-5
TGCAGTGCTAGCCCCGGGTTGGGCAATCAGCCCCAGCATTTT
CSASPGLGNQPQHF
>.|TRBV6-2/TRBV6-3|.|TRBJ1-3
TGTGCCAGCAGTTACGGAACTGGAAACACCATATATTTT
CASSYGTGNTIYF
>few|TRBV20-1|.|TRBJ1-3
TGCAGTGCCCCGGACAGTTTGAGAGGAAACACCATATATTTT
CSAPDSLRGNTIYF
>.|TRBV5-6|.|TRBJ1-2
TGTGCCGGCAGCTTGGGGGGACAAACTAACTATGGCTACACCTTC
CAGSLGGQTNYGYTF
>many|TRBV5-1|.|TRBJ1-4
TGCGCCAGCAGCTCCCAAACTAATGAAAAACTGTTTTTT
CASSSQTNEKLFF
>.|TRBV5-1|TRBD2|TRBJ2-1
TGCGCCAGCAGCTATTCAAGCGGGGGGGGACAAGAGACCCAGTTCTTC
CASSYSSGGGQETQFF
>.|TRBV16|TRBD1|TRBJ1-1
TGTGCCAGCAGCCGCAGACAGGGGCTATCATACCGGGACACTGAAGCTTTCTTT
CASSRRQGLSYRDTEAFF